This TCR beta chain originates from a study of OX40 agonist ivuxolimab in advanced cancers. Study information: Six ivuxolimab dose levels, 0.01 to 10 mg/kg, were given intravenously every 2 weeks.

TCRdb's table, derived via immunoSEQ multiplex PCR, lists solely in-frame clones and lacks some. The sample has over 85,000 clones; approximately 89% are singletons. General study points: The work left the antigen specificity of expanded peripheral T cells undetermined. Averaged across samples, CD8+ T cells carried more expanded clones than CD4+ did.

A remark on this clone: What it recognizes is unknown.

The specimen comprised CD4+ or CD8+ T cells sorted from blood, sampled in a trial of the OX40 agonist ivuxolimab. The clonotype was recovered from an adult with an advanced solid tumor such as melanoma, head and neck, liver or kidney cancer.

The CDR3 here is CASSLLRGDGTEAFF. Written as DNA, the CDR3 is TGTGCCAGCAGCCTTCTGAGGGGGGATGGGACTGAAGCTTTCTTT. The chain employs TRBV14 and TRBJ1-1, with a weak D call TRBD1 (6 bases). The CDR3 length is 15 residues. The germline gives CDR1 SGHDN, CDR2 FVKESK. Trimming pared 4 bases from V and 5 bases from J, leaving 17 bases between. Supplemented by reference TRBV14 and TRBJ1-1, the full variable domain reads EAGVTQFPSHSVIEKGQTVTLRCDPISGHDNLYWYRRVMGKEIKFLLHFVKESKQDESGMPNNRFLAERTGGTYSTLKVQPAELEDSGVYFCASSLLRGDGTEAFFGQGTRLTVV.